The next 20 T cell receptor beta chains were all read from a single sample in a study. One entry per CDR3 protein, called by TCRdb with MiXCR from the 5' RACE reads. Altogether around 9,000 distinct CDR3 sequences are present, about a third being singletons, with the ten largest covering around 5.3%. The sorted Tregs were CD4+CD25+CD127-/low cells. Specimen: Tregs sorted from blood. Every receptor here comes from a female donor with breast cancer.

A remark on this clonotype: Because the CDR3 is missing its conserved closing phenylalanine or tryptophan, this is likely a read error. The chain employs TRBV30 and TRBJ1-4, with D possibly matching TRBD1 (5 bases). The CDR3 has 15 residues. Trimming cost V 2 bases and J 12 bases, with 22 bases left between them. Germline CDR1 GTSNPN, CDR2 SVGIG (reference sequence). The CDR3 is CAWSWGRLRIEELFL. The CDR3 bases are TGTGCCTGGAGTTGGGGGAGGCTAAGGATTGAGGAACTGTTTCTT.

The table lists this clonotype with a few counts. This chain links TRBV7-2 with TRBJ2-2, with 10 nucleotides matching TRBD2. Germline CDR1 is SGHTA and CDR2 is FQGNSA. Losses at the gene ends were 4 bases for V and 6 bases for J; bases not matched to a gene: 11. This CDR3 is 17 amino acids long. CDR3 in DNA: TGTGCCAGCAGCTGGGCCCCTAGCGGGAGACGGGCCGGGGAGCTGTTTTTT. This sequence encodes CASSWAPSGRRAGELFF.

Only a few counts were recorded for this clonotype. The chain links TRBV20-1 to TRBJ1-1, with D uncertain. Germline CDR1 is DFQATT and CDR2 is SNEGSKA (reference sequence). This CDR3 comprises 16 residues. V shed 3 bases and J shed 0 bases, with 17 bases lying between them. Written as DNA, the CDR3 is TGCAGTGCTAGGATACGAGGGAGGCAGTTGAACACTGAAGCTTTCTTT. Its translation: CSARIRGRQLNTEAFF.

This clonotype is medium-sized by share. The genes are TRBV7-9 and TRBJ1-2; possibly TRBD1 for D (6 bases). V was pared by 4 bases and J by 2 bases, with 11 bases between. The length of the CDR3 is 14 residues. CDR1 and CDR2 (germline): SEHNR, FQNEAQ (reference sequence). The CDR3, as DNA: TGTGCCAGCAGCTCGGAGACAGGCAACTATGGCTACACCTTC. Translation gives CASSSETGNYGYTF. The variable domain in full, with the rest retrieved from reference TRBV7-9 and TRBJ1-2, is DTGVSQNPRHKITKRGQNVTFRCDPISEHNRLYWYRQTLGQGPEFLTYFQNEAQLEKSRLLSDRFSAERPKGSFSTLEIQRTEQGDSAMYLCASSSETGNYGYTFGSGTRLTVV.

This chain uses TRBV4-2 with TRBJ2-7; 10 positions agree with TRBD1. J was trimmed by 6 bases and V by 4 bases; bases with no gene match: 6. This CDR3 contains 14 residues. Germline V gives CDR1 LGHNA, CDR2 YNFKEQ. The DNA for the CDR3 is TGTGCCAGCAGCCGCACCCGGGACAGGGGCGAGCAGTACTTC. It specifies CASSRTRDRGEQYF.

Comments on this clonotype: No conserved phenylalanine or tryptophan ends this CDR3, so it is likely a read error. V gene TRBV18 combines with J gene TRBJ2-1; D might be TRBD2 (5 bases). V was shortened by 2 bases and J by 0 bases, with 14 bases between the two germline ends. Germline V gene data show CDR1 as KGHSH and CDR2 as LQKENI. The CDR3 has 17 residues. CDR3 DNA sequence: TGTGCCAGCTCACCATTGCCGAGGGCGGCCTCCTACAATGAGCAGTTCTCC. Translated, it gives CASSPLPRAASYNEQFS.

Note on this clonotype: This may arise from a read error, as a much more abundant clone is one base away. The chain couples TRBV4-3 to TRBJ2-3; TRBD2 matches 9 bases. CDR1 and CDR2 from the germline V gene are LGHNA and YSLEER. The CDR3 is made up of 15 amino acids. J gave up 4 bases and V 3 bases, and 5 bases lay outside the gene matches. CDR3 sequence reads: CASSQRTSAADTQYF. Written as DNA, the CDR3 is TGCGCCAGCAGCCAGAGGACTAGCGCCGCAGATACGCAGTATTTT.

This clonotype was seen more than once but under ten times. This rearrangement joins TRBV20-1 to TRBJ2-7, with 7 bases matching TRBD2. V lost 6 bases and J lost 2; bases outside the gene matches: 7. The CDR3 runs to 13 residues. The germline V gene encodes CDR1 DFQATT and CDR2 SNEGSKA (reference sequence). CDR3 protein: CSAGLVPAYEQYF. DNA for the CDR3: TGCAGTGCAGGACTAGTCCCAGCCTACGAGCAGTACTTC.

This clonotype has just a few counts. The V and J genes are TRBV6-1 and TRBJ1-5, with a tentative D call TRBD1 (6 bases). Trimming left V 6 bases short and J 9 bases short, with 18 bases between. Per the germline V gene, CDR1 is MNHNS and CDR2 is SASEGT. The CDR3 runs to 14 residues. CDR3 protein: CASSPGQTLWPQHF. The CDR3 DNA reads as TGTGCCAGCAGCCCCGGACAGACCTTATGGCCCCAGCATTTT.

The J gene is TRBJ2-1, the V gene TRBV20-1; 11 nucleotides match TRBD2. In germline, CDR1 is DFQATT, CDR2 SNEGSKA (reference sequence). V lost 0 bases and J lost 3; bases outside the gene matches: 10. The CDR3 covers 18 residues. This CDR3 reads CSARDRLGLAANYNEQFF. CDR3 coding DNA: TGCAGTGCTAGAGATCGACTGGGACTAGCGGCTAACTACAATGAGCAGTTCTTC.

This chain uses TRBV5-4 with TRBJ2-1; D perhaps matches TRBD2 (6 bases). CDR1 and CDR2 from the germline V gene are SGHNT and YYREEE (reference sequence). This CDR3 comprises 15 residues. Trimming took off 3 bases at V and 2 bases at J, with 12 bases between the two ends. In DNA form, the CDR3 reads TGTGCCAGCAGCTCCCCACGGGGGACCTACAATGAGCAGTTCTTC. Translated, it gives CASSSPRGTYNEQFF.

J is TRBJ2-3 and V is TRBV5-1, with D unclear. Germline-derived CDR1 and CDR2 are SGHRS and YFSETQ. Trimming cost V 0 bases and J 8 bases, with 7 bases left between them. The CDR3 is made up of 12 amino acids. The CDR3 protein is CASSLGTGTQYF. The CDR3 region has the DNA TGCGCCAGCAGCTTGGGGACGGGTACGCAGTATTTT.

CDR3 sequence reads: CASSFTGGHQPQHF. The CDR3, as DNA: TGTGCCAGCAGTTTCACAGGGGGCCATCAGCCCCAGCATTTT. The rearrangement joins TRBV27 to TRBJ1-5; 9 bases fit TRBD1. The CDR3 has 14 amino acids. V dropped 3 bases and J dropped 5; count of bases not matched to a gene: 2. CDR1 MNHEY and CDR2 SMNVEV come from the germline V gene (reference sequence).

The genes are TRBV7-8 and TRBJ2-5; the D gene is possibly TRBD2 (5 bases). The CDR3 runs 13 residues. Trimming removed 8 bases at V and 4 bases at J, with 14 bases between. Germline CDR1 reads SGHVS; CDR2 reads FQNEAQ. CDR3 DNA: TGTGCCAGCTCCCTAGAGGGATCAGAGACCCAGTACTTC. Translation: CASSLEGSETQYF.

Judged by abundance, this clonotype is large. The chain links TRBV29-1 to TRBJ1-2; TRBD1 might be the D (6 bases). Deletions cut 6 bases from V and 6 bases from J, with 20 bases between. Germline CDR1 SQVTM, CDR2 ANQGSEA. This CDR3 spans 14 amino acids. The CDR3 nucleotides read TGCAGCGTGGAACATCGGGACACGGGACATGGCTACACCTTC. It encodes CSVEHRDTGHGYTF. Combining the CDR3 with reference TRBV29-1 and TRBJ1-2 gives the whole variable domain SAVISQKPSRDICQRGTSLTIQCQVDSQVTMMFWYRQQPGQSLTLIATANQGSEATYESGFVIDKFPISRPNLTFSTLTVSNMSPEDSSIYLCSVEHRDTGHGYTFGSGTRLTVV.

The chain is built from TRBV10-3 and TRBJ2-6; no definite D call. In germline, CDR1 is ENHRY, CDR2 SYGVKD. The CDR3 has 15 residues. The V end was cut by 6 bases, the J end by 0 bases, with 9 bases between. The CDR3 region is CAISSSSSGANVLTF. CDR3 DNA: TGTGCCATCAGCTCTTCTAGCTCTGGGGCCAACGTCCTGACTTTC.

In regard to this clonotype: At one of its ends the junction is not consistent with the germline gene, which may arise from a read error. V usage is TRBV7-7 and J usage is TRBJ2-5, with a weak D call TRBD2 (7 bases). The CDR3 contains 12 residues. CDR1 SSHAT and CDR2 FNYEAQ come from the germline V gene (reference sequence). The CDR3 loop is CASSPRGGTQYF. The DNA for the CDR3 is TGTGCTAGCAGCCCAAGGGGGGGGACCCAGTACTTC.

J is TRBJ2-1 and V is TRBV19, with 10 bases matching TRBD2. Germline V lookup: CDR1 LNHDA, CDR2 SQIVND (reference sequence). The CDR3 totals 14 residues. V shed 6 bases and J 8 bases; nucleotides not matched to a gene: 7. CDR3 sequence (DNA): TGTGCCAGTAGCCCTAGCGGGAGAGGCGATGAGCAGTTCTTC. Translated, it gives CASSPSGRGDEQFF. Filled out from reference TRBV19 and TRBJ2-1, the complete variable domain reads DGGITQSPKYLFRKEGQNVTLSCEQNLNHDAMYWYRQDPGQGLRLIYYSQIVNDFQKGDIAEGYSVSREKKESFPLTVTSAQKNPTAFYLCASSPSGRGDEQFFGPGTRLTVL.

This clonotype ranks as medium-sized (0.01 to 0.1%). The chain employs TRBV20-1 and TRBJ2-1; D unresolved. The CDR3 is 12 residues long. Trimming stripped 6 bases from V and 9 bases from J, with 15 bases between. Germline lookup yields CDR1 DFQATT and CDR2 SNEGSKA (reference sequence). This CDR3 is CSADSRVLEQFF. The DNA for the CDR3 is TGCAGTGCAGACTCCCGGGTCCTTGAGCAGTTCTTC.

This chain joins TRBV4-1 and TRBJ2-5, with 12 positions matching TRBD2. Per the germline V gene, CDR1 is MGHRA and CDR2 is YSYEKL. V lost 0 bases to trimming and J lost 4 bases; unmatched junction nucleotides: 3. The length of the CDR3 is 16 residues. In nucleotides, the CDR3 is TGCGCCAGCAGCCAAGAGCCGGGACTAGCGGGAGAGACCCAGTACTTC. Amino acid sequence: CASSQEPGLAGETQYF.